The 18 T cell receptor beta chains below all came from one sample that was sequenced in a study of blood T cell repertoires in COVID-19. Data came from immunoSEQ multiplex PCR; TCRdb stores just in-frame clones and leaves some out. This table has 150,000 or so clones, 80% to 90% appearing once. The sequenced sample consisted of peripheral blood. These receptor sequences come from a man between 60 and 75 years old with acute or convalescent COVID-19.

J is TRBJ1-3 and V is TRBV28; no clear D. Germline V CDR1 and CDR2: MDHEN, SYDVKM. The CDR3 contains 15 residues. Trimming took off 4 bases at V and 6 bases at J, with 16 bases between the two ends. The CDR3 is CASSSRDPGENTIYF. The DNA for the CDR3 is TGTGCCAGCAGTTCCCGAGACCCCGGGGAAAACACCATATATTTT.

V and J are TRBV5-1 and TRBJ1-6, with D hard to call. With 4 bases removed from V and 0 bases from J, the gap between germline ends came to 8 bases. The CDR3 is 15 amino acids. Germline CDR1 and CDR2: SGHRS and YFSETQ. CDR3 in amino acids: CASSLESSYNSPLHF. For the CDR3, the DNA is TGCGCCAGCAGCCTAGAAAGCTCCTATAATTCACCCCTCCACTTT.

The chain carries TRBV10-2 and TRBJ2-7; D remains unclear. CDR1 is WSHSY, CDR2 SAAADI, per germline. The CDR3 runs 13 residues. Trimming cost V 2 bases and J 8 bases, with 13 bases left between them. CDR3 region: CASSEGSLIQQYF. The CDR3 coding sequence is TGCGCCAGCAGTGAGGGCTCCCTCATTCAGCAGTACTTC.

The chain combines TRBV28 with TRBJ2-5; 15 bases map to TRBD2. The V and J ends lost 6 bases and 3 bases, in that order; junction bases with no gene match: 2. Germline values: CDR1 MDHEN, CDR2 SYDVKM. CDR3 length: 15 amino acids. CDR3 protein: CASRRTSGREETQYF. CDR3 nucleotides: TGTGCCAGCAGGCGGACTAGCGGGAGGGAAGAGACCCAGTACTTC.

V is TRBV7-7 and J is TRBJ2-2; the match to TRBD2 covers 14 bases. Germline V gives CDR1 SSHAT, CDR2 FNYEAQ (reference sequence). The CDR3 is 18 residues long. After removal of 2 bases from V and 4 bases from J, the junction contained 6 bases not matched to a gene. The CDR3 spells CASSLRLAGGPSTGELFF. The CDR3 DNA reads as TGTGCCAGCAGCTTACGACTAGCGGGAGGGCCCTCCACCGGGGAGCTGTTTTTT.

The CDR3: CASKQGGRRRNEQFF. As DNA, the CDR3 is TGTGCCAGTAAACAAGGCGGGAGGAGAAGGAATGAGCAGTTCTTC. The chain has TRBV19 and TRBJ2-1, with TRBD2 matching over 8 bases. Germline loops: CDR1 LNHDA, CDR2 SQIVND (reference sequence). With V trimmed by 7 bases and J by 7 bases, 12 bases remained unmatched. CDR3 length equals 15 residues. The whole variable domain, remainder taken from reference TRBV19 and TRBJ2-1, is DGGITQSPKYLFRKEGQNVTLSCEQNLNHDAMYWYRQDPGQGLRLIYYSQIVNDFQKGDIAEGYSVSREKKESFPLTVTSAQKNPTAFYLCASKQGGRRRNEQFFGPGTRLTVL.

The genes are TRBV5-6 and TRBJ1-5; D unresolved. Deletions cut 0 bases from V and 5 bases from J, with 6 bases between. This CDR3 contains 13 residues. The germline V gene encodes CDR1 SGHDT and CDR2 YYEEEE. CDR3 DNA: TGTGCCAGCAGCTTGGGTCGAGATCAGCCCCAGCATTTT. Protein sequence: CASSLGRDQPQHF.

This clone was counted between two and nine times. The chain carries TRBV10-2 and TRBJ1-2; 8 bases agree with TRBD1. Germline CDR1 and CDR2: WSHSY and SAAADI. This CDR3 spans 15 amino acids. After removal of 3 bases from V and 7 bases from J, the junction contained 10 bases not matched to a gene. In nucleotides, the CDR3 is TGCGCCAGCAGTGACGCGGACAGGGACGAGGCTGGCTACACCTTC. Its translation is CASSDADRDEAGYTF.

This chain links TRBV4-1 with TRBJ2-3; 9 bases agree with TRBD2. The CDR3 consists of 18 residues. CDR1 and CDR2 (germline): MGHRA, YSYEKL. Trimming at V came to 1 base and at J to 1 base, leaving 9 bases not matched to a gene. CDR3 loop: CASSQVGLRGRGTDTQYF. CDR3 sequence (DNA): TGCGCCAGCAGCCAAGTCGGTCTTCGCGGGAGGGGCACAGATACGCAGTATTTT.

The chain has TRBV3-1 (or the pseudogene TRBV3-2) and TRBJ1-1; D is perhaps TRBD1 (6 bases). Per germline, CDR1 LGHDT and CDR2 YNNKEL (reference sequence). The ends were cut back, 1 base at V and 11 bases at J, with 11 bases in the middle. The CDR3 runs 12 residues. The CDR3 DNA reads as TGTGCCAGCAGCCAAGTATCAGGGGAGGCTTTCTTT. It specifies CASSQVSGEAFF.

This clone showed up just once. The genes are TRBV28 and TRBJ1-4; D may be TRBD1 (6 bases). V was shortened by 6 bases and J by 3 bases, with 23 bases between the two germline ends. The CDR3 is 18 residues long. Germline V lookup: CDR1 MDHEN, CDR2 SYDVKM. CDR3 sequence reads: CASSPDSRLGRPNEKLFF. As DNA, the CDR3 is TGTGCCAGCAGCCCGGACAGTCGCCTAGGCAGGCCTAATGAAAAACTGTTTTTT.

The J gene is TRBJ2-5, the V gene TRBV9; 14 bases line up with TRBD2. This CDR3 has 16 residues. The J segment lost 4 bases and the V segment lost 4 bases, leaving 6 bases of the junction unmatched. Per germline, CDR1 SGDLS and CDR2 YYNGEE. CDR3 bases: TGTGCCAGCAGCCCCCGACTAGCGGGAGGGCCAGAGACCCAGTACTTC. Translated: CASSPRLAGGPETQYF.

The chain couples TRBV5-5 to TRBJ1-5; TRBD1 matches at 7 bases. There are 16 residues in the CDR3. Per the germline V gene, CDR1 is SGHKS and CDR2 is YYEKEE (reference sequence). V lost 0 bases, J lost 4 bases, and 7 bases stayed unmatched. The CDR3 loop reads CASSLGQGEWNQPQHF. Written as DNA, the CDR3 is TGTGCCAGCAGCTTGGGTCAGGGGGAATGGAATCAGCCCCAGCATTTT.

This chain uses TRBV5-1 with TRBJ2-5; 9 bases map to TRBD2. CDR3 length: 14 residues. CDR1 is SGHRS and CDR2 is YFSETQ in the germline V gene. With 5 bases clipped from V and 2 bases from J, the junction kept 4 bases outside the gene matches. CDR3 DNA: TGCGCCAGCAGTGGCGGGGGGGCGCAAGAGACCCAGTACTTC. This codes for CASSGGGAQETQYF.

V gene TRBV5-1 combines with J gene TRBJ2-2, with D perhaps matching TRBD2 (5 bases). Trimming took off 4 bases at V and 0 bases at J, with 16 bases between the two ends. The germline V gene encodes CDR1 SGHRS and CDR2 YFSETQ. There are 17 residues in the CDR3. The CDR3 loop reads CASSPSPTGTNTGELFF. CDR3 DNA: TGCGCCAGCAGCCCATCACCCACCGGGACGAACACCGGGGAGCTGTTTTTT. The variable domain in full, completed from reference TRBV5-1 and TRBJ2-2, reads KAGVTQTPRYLIKTRGQQVTLSCSPISGHRSVSWYQQTPGQGLQFLFEYFSETQRNKGNFPGRFSGRQFSNSRSEMNVSTLELGDSALYLCASSPSPTGTNTGELFFGEGSRLTVL.

The CDR3 nucleotides are TGTGCCAGCAGCCCGACAGGGTGGGGCGAAAAACTGTTTTTT. This codes for CASSPTGWGEKLFF. V usage is TRBV16 and J usage is TRBJ1-4; 7 nucleotides agree with TRBD1. This CDR3 has 14 amino acids. Germline assignment: CDR1 KGHSY and CDR2 FQNENV. Trimming at V came to 4 bases and at J to 8 bases, leaving 7 bases not matched to a gene.

The CDR3 DNA is TGCGCCAGCAGTGCCGCGGGAGGGACAGATACGCAGTATTTT. It specifies CASSAAGGTDTQYF. The chain employs TRBV5-1 and TRBJ2-3; 9 bases map to TRBD2. The CDR3 consists of 14 residues. The V gene's germline CDR1 is SGHRS and CDR2 YFSETQ. The V gene end was trimmed by 5 bases and the J gene end by 3 bases; junction bases not matched to a gene: 4.

The V call is TRBV5-1, the J call TRBJ2-1, with a possible D match to TRBD1 (5 bases). The germline CDR1 and CDR2 sequences are SGHRS and YFSETQ. This CDR3 has 15 amino acids. Trimming took off 0 bases at V and 3 bases at J, with 10 bases between the two ends. CDR3 coding DNA: TGCGCCAGCAGCTTGGGCGCAGGGAACTACAATGAGCAGTTCTTC. Its protein is CASSLGAGNYNEQFF.